These 12 T cell receptor beta chains were sequenced from one sample in a study of T cell repertoires in aging, cancer and after chemotherapy. A mixed TRB-A/B primer pool amplified rearranged TRB by multiplex touch-down PCR. Each CDR3 protein gets one entry after TCRdb re-called the multiplex PCR reads with MiXCR. The table includes roughly 2,800 distinct CDR3 sequences, approximately 30% detected once. The template was genomic DNA from peripheral blood, not RNA. The source material was blood. These receptors originate from a human donor in good health.

This clonotype is deemed large (0.1 to 1%). The gene calls are TRBV19 and TRBJ2-2, with 7 bases identical to TRBD1. Per germline, CDR1 LNHDA and CDR2 SQIVND (reference sequence). After removal of 10 bases from V and 3 bases from J, the junction contained 5 bases not matched to a gene. CDR3 size: 13 residues. The CDR3 loop is CATEGADTGELFF. The CDR3, as DNA: TGTGCCACTGAGGGGGCGGACACCGGGGAGCTGTTTTTT.

This clonotype counts as medium-sized (0.01 to 0.1%). This rearrangement joins TRBV30 to TRBJ2-1, with 14 bases lining up with TRBD2. The CDR3 totals 15 residues. The ends lost 4 bases at V and 6 bases at J; junction bases unmatched: 5. Looked up from germline, CDR1 is GTSNPN and CDR2 is SVGIG (reference sequence). The CDR3 protein is CAWTTGTSGSNEQFF. DNA of the CDR3: TGTGCCTGGACGACCGGGACTAGCGGGAGCAATGAGCAGTTCTTC.

The rearrangement joins TRBV11-3 to TRBJ2-1, with TRBD2 identical over 7 bases. V was clipped by 4 bases and J by 8 bases; unmatched bases: 8. Germline loops: CDR1 SGHNT, CDR2 YENEEA. The CDR3 contains 14 residues. CDR3 coding DNA: TGTGCCAGCAGCTGGTGGGGGGGAAGCGATGAGCAGTTCTTC. This codes for CASSWWGGSDEQFF.

This clonotype was seen a handful of times. The chain has TRBV28 and TRBJ2-1, with TRBD2 as a possible D gene (6 bases). The V end was cut by 2 bases, the J end by 3 bases, with 11 bases between. The CDR3 extends over 15 amino acids. In germline, CDR1 is MDHEN, CDR2 SYDVKM. The CDR3, as DNA: TGTGCCAGCAGTTTACGGCAGGGACTCTACAATGAGCAGTTCTTC. It yields the protein CASSLRQGLYNEQFF.

V and J are TRBV5-6 and TRBJ1-5, with a possible D match to TRBD1 (6 bases). Trimming removed 1 base from V and 3 bases from J, with 11 bases in between. Germline V gene lookup returns CDR1 SGHDT and CDR2 YYEEEE. The CDR3 spans 15 residues. CDR3 loop: CASSLFTGSNQPQHF. The CDR3, as DNA: TGTGCCAGCAGCTTGTTTACAGGGTCCAATCAGCCCCAGCATTTT. The full variable domain, its missing parts supplied by reference TRBV5-6 and TRBJ1-5, is DAGVTQSPTHLIKTRGQQVTLRCSPKSGHDTVSWYQQALGQGPQFIFQYYEEEERQRGNFPDRFSGHQFPNYSSELNVNALLLGDSALYLCASSLFTGSNQPQHFGDGTRLSIL.

This clonotype counts as medium-sized. This chain connects TRBV27 to TRBJ2-7; either TRBD1 or TRBD2 may supply D (5 bases each). The CDR3 is 12 amino acids. V dropped 7 bases and J dropped 5 bases, with 12 bases sitting between them. From germline, CDR1 is MNHEY and CDR2 SMNVEV (reference sequence). CDR3 sequence reads: CASNGGEDEQYF. The CDR3 DNA reads as TGTGCCAGCAATGGGGGAGAGGACGAGCAGTACTTC.

This clonotype is classed as medium-sized. The chain uses TRBV6-5 and TRBJ2-7; 9 bases are a match to TRBD2. The V gene's germline CDR1 is MNHEY and CDR2 SVGAGI. After removal of 2 bases from V and 0 bases from J, the junction contained 11 bases not matched to a gene. CDR3 length: 18 residues. CDR3 loop: CASSYLPPSGVSSYEQYF. The CDR3 region has the DNA TGTGCCAGCAGTTACCTTCCTCCTAGCGGGGTAAGCTCCTACGAGCAGTACTTC.

This clonotype was seen more than once but under ten times. The chain links TRBV7-9 to TRBJ1-4, with D unresolved. The V end lost 6 bases, the J end lost 6 bases, and 8 bases lay between the germline ends. Germline lookup yields CDR1 SEHNR and CDR2 FQNEAQ (reference sequence). The CDR3 runs 12 residues. The CDR3 reads CASRGFDEKLFF. Here the CDR3 DNA reads TGTGCCAGCAGGGGTTTTGATGAAAAACTGTTTTTT.

This clonotype has just a few counts. A much larger clone sits a single nucleotide away, making a read error possible. The chain couples TRBV6-4 to TRBJ2-2; D not certain. Germline CDR1 is MRHNA and CDR2 is SNTAGT. V dropped 3 bases and J dropped 3 bases, with 5 bases sitting between them. The CDR3 contains 13 residues. The CDR3 reads CASSDGDTGELFF. In DNA form, the CDR3 reads TGTGCCAGCAGTGATGGGGACACCGGGGAGCTGTTTTTT.

This clonotype is labeled as medium-sized. V is TRBV11-3 and J is TRBJ2-7; TRBD2 matches 11 bases. V lost 0 bases and J lost 0; bases outside the gene matches: 7. Per the germline V gene, CDR1 is SGHNT and CDR2 is YENEEA. CDR3 length: 18 residues. CDR3 sequence reads: CASSLDGNSGRASYEQYF. The CDR3 coding sequence is TGTGCCAGCAGCTTAGATGGTAATAGCGGGAGGGCCTCCTACGAGCAGTACTTC.

This clonotype is medium-sized within its sample. The rearrangement uses TRBV12-3 or TRBV12-4 and TRBJ1-6; 8 nucleotides match TRBD1. Trimming took 5 bases from V and 9 from J; bases not matched to a gene: 3. CDR3 size: 13 residues. As DNA, the CDR3 is TGTGCCAGCAGTCCGGACAGGGTTTCACCCCTCCACTTT. Its protein product is CASSPDRVSPLHF.

The chain is built from TRBV27 and TRBJ1-1; TRBD1 agrees at 7 bases. This CDR3 is built from 13 residues. With 2 bases clipped from V and 4 bases from J, the junction kept 1 base outside the gene matches. CDR1 is MNHEY, CDR2 SMNVEV, per germline (reference sequence). The CDR3 sequence is CASSLQGGTEAFF. The CDR3 DNA follows: TGTGCCAGCAGTTTACAGGGGGGCACTGAAGCTTTCTTT.